The rows below give T cell receptor beta chains drawn from one sample of a study of breast tumors, draining lymph nodes, adjacent tissues. One entry per CDR3 protein, called by TCRdb with MiXCR from the multiplex PCR reads. The sample lists about 12,000 distinct CDR3 sequences, less than 85% occurring once. Sequenced material: tumor-adjacent breast tissue. The receptor source for this set is a female donor with breast cancer. Some clones in this sample may be carry-over from other donors' samples. CDR3s include the opening cysteine and the closing phenylalanine or tryptophan. The order of the fields is D gene, J gene, clone size, V gene, CDR3 protein, CDR3 DNA. D genes are given only for firm matches. Size tells how often a clone was seen (once, few, many) or the class of an expanded clone, and some rows leave it out.

NA,TRBJ1-2,NA,TRBV11-3,CASSLGRFGYTF,TGTGCCAGCAGCTTAGGACGCTTTGGCTACACCTTC
TRBD2,TRBJ2-7,NA,TRBV4-2,CASSQDGQRGTYEQYF,TGTGCCAGCAGCCAAGATGGCCAGCGGGGGACCTACGAGCAGTACTTC
TRBD2,TRBJ2-7,NA,TRBV20-1,CSARAPASGRDQYF,TGCAGTGCTAGAGCCCCTGCTAGCGGGAGGGATCAGTACTTC
TRBD2,TRBJ2-2,NA,TRBV11-2,CASSFPGTSGMANTGELFF,TGTGCCAGCAGCTTTCCCGGGACTAGCGGGATGGCAAACACCGGGGAGCTGTTTTTT
NA,TRBJ2-2,medium-sized,TRBV6-1,CASSLERGELFF,TGTGCCAGCAGTCTTGAACGCGGGGAGCTGTTTTTT
NA,TRBJ2-7,once,TRBV4-2,CASSQEAGGREQYF,TGTGCCAGCAGCCAAGAGGCTGGGGGCCGCGAGCAGTACTTC
TRBD2,TRBJ2-1,many,TRBV30,CACSSGRAREQFF,TGTGCCTGTTCTAGCGGGAGGGCCCGTGAGCAGTTCTTC
TRBD2,TRBJ2-7,NA,TRBV9,CASSVGLPGLAGAEQYF,TGTGCCAGCAGCGTAGGTCTACCGGGACTAGCGGGAGCCGAGCAGTACTTC
NA,TRBJ1-5,NA,TRBV7-2,CASSLEGGNSNQPQHF,TGTGCCAGCAGCTTGGAAGGGGGGAATAGCAATCAGCCCCAGCATTTT
NA,TRBJ2-5,NA,TRBV7-9,CASSLNAGQETQYF,TGTGCCAGCAGCCTCAATGCGGGCCAAGAGACCCAGTACTTC
TRBD2,TRBJ2-1,many,TRBV6-2/TRBV6-3,CASISTSGRYNEQFF,TGTGCCAGCATTTCTACTAGCGGGAGGTACAATGAGCAGTTCTTC
TRBD2,TRBJ2-7,NA,TRBV2,CASSGTRVAHEQYF,TGTGCCAGCAGCGGGACTAGAGTGGCCCACGAGCAGTACTTC
TRBD2,TRBJ2-5,NA,TRBV12-3/TRBV12-4,CASSLGLEKTQYF,TGTGCCAGCAGTCTGGGACTAGAAAAGACCCAGTACTTC
TRBD1,TRBJ2-1,many,TRBV24-1,CATSPPGQGADEQFF,TGTGCCACCAGCCCACCGGGACAGGGGGCTGATGAGCAGTTCTTC
NA,TRBJ2-3,NA,TRBV24-1,CATSAPGGTDTQYF,TGTGCCACCAGTGCCCCTGGAGGGACAGATACGCAGTATTTT